This record concerns one T cell receptor (beta chain) sequence. The antigen remains undetermined. Sequencing used immunoSEQ multiplex PCR; TCRdb keeps in-frame clones, though not all of them. The sample includes some 130,000 clones, roughly 93% of them seen just once. This entry comes from a study of T cell responses to AZD1222 COVID-19 vaccine. Germline lookup yields CDR1 SGHVT and CDR2 SQSDAQ. This CDR3 is built from 19 residues. V was clipped by 4 bases and J by 2 bases; unmatched bases: 12. Study-wide findings and caveats: An increase in Spike-specific TCR breadth and depth was observed after two AZD1222 doses. In the spike-specific TCR repertoire, nearly half reportedly target unmutated variant regions. In all cases, repertoires were sampled only after the peak T cell response. White British donors predominated, females outnumbered males, and clonal diversity was possibly underestimated.

The rearrangement links TRBV7-4 to TRBJ2-3; the match to TRBD2 covers 13 bases. Sample: peripheral blood, taken 28 days after the second AZD1222 dose. The TCR sequence derives from an adult who received the AZD1222 COVID-19 vaccine. The CDR3 region has the DNA TGTGCCAGCAGCTCCCGCTCCCTTACTAGCGGGAGGGCCACAGATACGCAGTATTTT. Residues: CASSSRSLTSGRATDTQYF. Supplemented by reference TRBV7-4 and TRBJ2-3, the full variable domain reads GAGVSQSPRYKVAKRGRDVALRCDSISGHVTLYWYRQTLGQGSEVLTYSQSDAQRDKSGRPSGRFSAERPERSVSTLKIQRTEQGDSAVYLCASSSRSLTSGRATDTQYFGPGTRLTVL.